This T cell receptor beta chain is drawn from a study of shared clonotypes between healthy human individuals. Overall study: Samples came from a couple of female and a few male donors aged 18 to 49.

Data came from immunoSEQ multiplex PCR; TCRdb stores just in-frame clones and leaves some out. This sample has some 2.1 million clones, with 85% to 95% found just once. Per the germline V gene, CDR1 is SNHLY and CDR2 is FYNNEI. The V end was cut by 6 bases, the J end by 6 bases, with 18 bases between. The length of the CDR3 is 14 residues. About this clone itself: A much more abundant neighbour one base away suggests this may be a read error.

This TCR was sampled from a man between 18 and 29 years old in good health. The sample comprised naive CD4+ T cells sorted from blood. The subset: CD45RA+ positively selected. The chain joins TRBV2 to TRBJ2-7; D could derive from TRBD1 or TRBD2 (5 bases each). CDR3 DNA: TGTGCCAGCAGAGCCGGGGCAAACCTCCTCGAGCAGTACTTC. As protein: CASRAGANLLEQYF.